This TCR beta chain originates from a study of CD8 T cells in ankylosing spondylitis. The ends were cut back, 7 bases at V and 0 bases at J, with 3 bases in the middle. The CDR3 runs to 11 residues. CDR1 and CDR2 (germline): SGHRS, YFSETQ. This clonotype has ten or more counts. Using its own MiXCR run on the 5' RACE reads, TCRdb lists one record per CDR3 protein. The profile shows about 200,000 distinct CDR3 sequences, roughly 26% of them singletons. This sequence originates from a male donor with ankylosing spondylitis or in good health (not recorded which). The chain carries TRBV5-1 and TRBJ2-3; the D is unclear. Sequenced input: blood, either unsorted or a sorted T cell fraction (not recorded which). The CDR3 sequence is CASGSTDTQYF. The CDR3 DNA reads TGCGCCAGCGGTAGCACAGATACGCAGTATTTT.